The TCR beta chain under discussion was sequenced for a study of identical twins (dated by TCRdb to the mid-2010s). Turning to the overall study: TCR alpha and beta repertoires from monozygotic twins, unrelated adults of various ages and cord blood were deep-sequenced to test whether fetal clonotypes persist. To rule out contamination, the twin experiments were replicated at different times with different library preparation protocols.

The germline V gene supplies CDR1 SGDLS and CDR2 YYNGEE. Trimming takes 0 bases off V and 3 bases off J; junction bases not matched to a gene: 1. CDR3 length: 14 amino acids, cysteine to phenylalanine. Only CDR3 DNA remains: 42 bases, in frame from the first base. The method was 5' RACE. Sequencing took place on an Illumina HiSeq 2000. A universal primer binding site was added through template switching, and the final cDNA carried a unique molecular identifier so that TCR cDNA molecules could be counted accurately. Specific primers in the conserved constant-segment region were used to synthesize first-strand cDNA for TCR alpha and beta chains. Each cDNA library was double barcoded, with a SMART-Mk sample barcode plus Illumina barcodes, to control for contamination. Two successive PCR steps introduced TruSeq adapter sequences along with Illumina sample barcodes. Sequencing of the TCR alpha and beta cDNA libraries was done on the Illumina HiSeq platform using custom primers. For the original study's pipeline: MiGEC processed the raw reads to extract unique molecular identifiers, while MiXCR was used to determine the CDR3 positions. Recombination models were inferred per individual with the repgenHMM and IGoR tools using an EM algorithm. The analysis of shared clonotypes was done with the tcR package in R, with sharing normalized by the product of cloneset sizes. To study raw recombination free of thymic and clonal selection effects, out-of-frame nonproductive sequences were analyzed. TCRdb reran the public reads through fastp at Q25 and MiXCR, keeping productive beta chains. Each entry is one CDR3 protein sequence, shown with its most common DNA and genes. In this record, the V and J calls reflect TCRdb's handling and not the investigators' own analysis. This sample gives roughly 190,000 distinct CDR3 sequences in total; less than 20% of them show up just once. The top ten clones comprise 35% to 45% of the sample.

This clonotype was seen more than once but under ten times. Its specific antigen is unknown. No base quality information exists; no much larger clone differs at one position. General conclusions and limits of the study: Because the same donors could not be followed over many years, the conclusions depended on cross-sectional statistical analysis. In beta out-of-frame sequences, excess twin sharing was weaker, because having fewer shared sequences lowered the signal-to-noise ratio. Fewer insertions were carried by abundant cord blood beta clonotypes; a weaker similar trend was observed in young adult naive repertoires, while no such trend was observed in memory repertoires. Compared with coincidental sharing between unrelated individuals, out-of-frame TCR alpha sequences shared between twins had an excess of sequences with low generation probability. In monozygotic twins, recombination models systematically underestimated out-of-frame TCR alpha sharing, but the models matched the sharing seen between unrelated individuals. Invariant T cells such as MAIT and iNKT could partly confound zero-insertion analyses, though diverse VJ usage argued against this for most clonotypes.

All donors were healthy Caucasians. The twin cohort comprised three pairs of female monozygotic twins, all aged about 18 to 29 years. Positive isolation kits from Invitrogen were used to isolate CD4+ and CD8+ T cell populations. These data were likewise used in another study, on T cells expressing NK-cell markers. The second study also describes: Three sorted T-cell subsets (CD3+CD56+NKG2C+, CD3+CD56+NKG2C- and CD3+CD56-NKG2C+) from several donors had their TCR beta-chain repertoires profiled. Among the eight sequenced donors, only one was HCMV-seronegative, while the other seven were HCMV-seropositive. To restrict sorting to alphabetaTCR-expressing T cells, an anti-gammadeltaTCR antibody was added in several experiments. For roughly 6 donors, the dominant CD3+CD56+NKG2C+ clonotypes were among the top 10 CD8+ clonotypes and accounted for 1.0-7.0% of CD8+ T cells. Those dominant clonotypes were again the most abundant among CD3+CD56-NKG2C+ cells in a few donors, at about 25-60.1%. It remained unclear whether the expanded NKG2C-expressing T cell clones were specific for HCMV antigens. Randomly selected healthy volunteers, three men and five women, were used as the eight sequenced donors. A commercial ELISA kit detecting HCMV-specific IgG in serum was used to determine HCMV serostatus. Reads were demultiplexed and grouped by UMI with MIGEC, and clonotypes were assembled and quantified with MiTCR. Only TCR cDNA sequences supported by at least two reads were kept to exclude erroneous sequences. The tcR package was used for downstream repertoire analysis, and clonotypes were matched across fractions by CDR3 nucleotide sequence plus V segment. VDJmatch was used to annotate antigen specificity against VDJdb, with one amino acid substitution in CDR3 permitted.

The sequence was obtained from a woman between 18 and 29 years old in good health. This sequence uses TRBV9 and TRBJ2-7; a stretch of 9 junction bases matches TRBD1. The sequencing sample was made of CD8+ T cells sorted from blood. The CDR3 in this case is CASSVGGQGYEQYF. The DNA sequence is TGTGCCAGCAGCGTAGGGGGACAGGGCTACGAGCAGTACTTC.